These T cell receptor beta chains were read from a single sample in a study of blood T cell repertoires in COVID-19. Assay used: immunoSEQ multiplex PCR; TCRdb lists only in-frame clones, some missing. The sample contains fewer than 180,000 clones, approximately 88% of which appear only once. Specimen: peripheral blood. The source is a man between 65 and 80 years old with acute or convalescent COVID-19. CDR3s include the opening cysteine and the closing phenylalanine or tryptophan. Each record gives: V gene, J gene, D gene, clone size, CDR3 protein, CDR3 DNA. D genes are given only for firm matches. A clone size is listed for some rows: how often the clone was seen (once, few, many), or a class if it is expanded.

v_call: TRBV5-4
j_call: TRBJ2-5
d_call: TRBD2
clone_size: NA
cdr3_aa: CASSLAQRASVREAQYF
cdr3_nt: TGTGCCAGCAGCTTGGCTCAAAGGGCCTCGGTGCGGGAGGCCCAGTACTTC

v_call: TRBV10-3
j_call: TRBJ2-1
d_call: TRBD1
clone_size: NA
cdr3_aa: CAISESLRPGGAVEEQFF
cdr3_nt: TGTGCCATCAGTGAGTCGTTACGTCCAGGGGGCGCGGTTGAGGAGCAGTTCTTC

v_call: TRBV28
j_call: TRBJ1-1
d_call: NA
clone_size: few
cdr3_aa: CASTIWGGSEAFF
cdr3_nt: TGTGCCAGCACCATATGGGGGGGGTCTGAAGCTTTCTTT

v_call: TRBV7-2
j_call: TRBJ1-5
d_call: NA
clone_size: NA
cdr3_aa: CASSLGPTGYSNQPQHF
cdr3_nt: TGTGCCAGCAGCTTAGGGCCGACAGGTTATAGCAATCAGCCCCAGCATTTT

v_call: TRBV24-1
j_call: TRBJ1-5
d_call: TRBD1
clone_size: NA
cdr3_aa: CATSDSGGLSQPQHF
cdr3_nt: TGTGCCACCAGTGATTCAGGGGGCCTAAGCCAGCCCCAGCATTTT

v_call: TRBV2
j_call: TRBJ1-2
d_call: TRBD1
clone_size: NA
cdr3_aa: CASSGDRSDGYTF
cdr3_nt: TGTGCCAGCAGTGGGGACAGGTCGGATGGCTACACCTTC

v_call: TRBV27
j_call: TRBJ2-2
d_call: TRBD1
clone_size: NA
cdr3_aa: CASSRDRGDTGELFF
cdr3_nt: TGTGCCAGCAGTAGGGACAGGGGGGACACCGGGGAGCTGTTTTTT

v_call: TRBV5-1
j_call: TRBJ2-7
d_call: TRBD2
clone_size: NA
cdr3_aa: CASSRWTSGGSYEQYF
cdr3_nt: TGCGCCAGCAGCCGGTGGACTAGCGGAGGATCCTACGAGCAGTACTTC

v_call: TRBV5-4
j_call: TRBJ1-2
d_call: TRBD1
clone_size: NA
cdr3_aa: CASSSSTGVGYGYTF
cdr3_nt: TGTGCCAGCAGCTCGTCGACAGGGGTTGGCTATGGCTACACCTTC

v_call: TRBV28
j_call: TRBJ1-5
d_call: NA
clone_size: NA
cdr3_aa: CASIQRGALDSNQPQHF
cdr3_nt: TGTGCCAGCATCCAACGGGGGGCTTTGGATAGCAATCAGCCCCAGCATTTT